Following are 25 T cell receptor beta chains from one sample sequenced in a study of regulatory T cells in long-lasting Graves disease. HTBI primers from iRepertoire and Arm-PCR of CDR3 regions yielded the TCR beta libraries. TCRdb independently ran MiXCR on the multiplex PCR reads; one entry per CDR3 protein. Of around 300,000 distinct CDR3 sequences in the sample, under 25% were seen once. This sample's time point: persistent/refractory GD, antithyroid drugs over 5 years with positive TRAb. Researchers made the TCR library from RNA that was extracted from PBMCs. The source was peripheral blood mononuclear cells (PBMCs), collected when the disease was refractory, from a patient treated with antithyroid drugs. These receptors were collected from a female donor with Graves disease.

The V call is TRBV28, the J call TRBJ2-1, with D perhaps matching TRBD1 (8 bases). The CDR3 sequence is 13 residues long. Germline CDR1 is MDHEN and CDR2 is SYDVKM. Trimming shortened V by 5 bases and J by 12 bases, and 17 bases separated the two germline ends. The CDR3 here is CASSPTGGRVQFF. DNA of the CDR3: TGTGCCAGCAGTCCCACAGGGGGGAGGGTGCAGTTCTTC.

The chain has TRBV20-1 and TRBJ2-7; 14 nucleotides align to TRBD2. Germline V CDR1 and CDR2: DFQATT, SNEGSKA (reference sequence). There are 17 residues in the CDR3. The trim removed 1 base at V and 3 bases at J, leaving 8 bases unmatched. The chain's CDR3 is CSARGPGLAGGRYEQYF. CDR3 nucleotide sequence: TGCAGTGCTAGAGGCCCCGGACTAGCGGGAGGTCGCTACGAGCAGTACTTC.

The genes are TRBV7-2 and TRBJ2-1; D is unresolved. In germline, CDR1 is SGHTA, CDR2 FQGNSA. V was clipped by 0 bases and J by 10 bases, with 19 bases between them. This CDR3 has 16 amino acids. This CDR3 reads CASSLAVIDQAWEQFF. The CDR3 DNA reads TGTGCCAGCAGCTTAGCGGTGATAGATCAGGCATGGGAGCAGTTCTTC.

V usage is TRBV7-9 and J usage is TRBJ1-1; D gene ambiguous. This CDR3 is 15 amino acids long. Germline V gives CDR1 SEHNR, CDR2 FQNEAQ (reference sequence). The V end was cut by 5 bases, the J end by 2 bases, with 15 bases between. CDR3 coding DNA: TGTGCCAGCAGCGAGCCCCTGGGCCTTAACACTGAAGCTTTCTTT. Residues: CASSEPLGLNTEAFF.

This clonotype appeared a few times. This chain links TRBV12-3 or TRBV12-4 with TRBJ1-1; D gene uncertain. Trimming cost V 6 bases and J 4 bases, with 9 bases left between them. The CDR3 is made up of 12 amino acids. The CDR3 nucleotides are TGTGCCAGCAGCCTGGAGAGCACTGAAGCTTTCTTT. Encoded protein: CASSLESTEAFF.

This clonotype was detected only a few times. The chain links TRBV6-5 to TRBJ2-5; D gene ambiguous. Trimming took off 4 bases at V and 6 bases at J, with 12 bases between the two ends. Germline CDR1 reads MNHEY; CDR2 reads SVGAGI. The CDR3 sequence is 13 residues long. In DNA, the CDR3 is TGTGCCAGCAGTTTATCCCTGAAACAGACCCAGTACTTC. Its protein is CASSLSLKQTQYF.

The V call is TRBV12-3 or TRBV12-4, the J call TRBJ1-6; D perhaps matches TRBD1 (6 bases). This CDR3 spans 14 amino acids. The germline V and J ends were trimmed by 3 bases and 7 bases, with 10 bases remaining between them. CDR3 DNA sequence: TGTGCCAGCAGTTTGGACAGCCTGAATTCACCCCTCCACTTT. Protein: CASSLDSLNSPLHF.

The J gene is TRBJ2-5, the V gene TRBV18, with 14 positions matching TRBD2. The CDR3 runs to 15 residues. V lost 3 bases, J lost 11 bases, and 8 bases stayed unmatched. The germline gives CDR1 KGHSH, CDR2 LQKENI. The CDR3 DNA reads TGTGCCAGCTCACCGTCTGGGACTAGCGGGAGTGAGCAGTACTTC. Protein: CASSPSGTSGSEQYF.

This clonotype turned up a few times. The V and J genes are TRBV7-2 and TRBJ2-7, with D tentatively TRBD1 (7 bases). The CDR3 has 16 residues. Germline V gives CDR1 SGHTA, CDR2 FQGNSA. V gave up 3 bases and J gave up 0 bases, with 15 bases separating them. CDR3 coding DNA: TGTGCCAGCAGCTTCGGAGGGGGCGCCTTCTCCTACGAGCAGTACTTC. Translating gives CASSFGGGAFSYEQYF.

This clonotype was counted between two and nine times. The chain employs TRBV20-1 and TRBJ1-4; perhaps TRBD1 as D (5 bases). V was trimmed by 0 bases and J by 10 bases, leaving 15 bases between them. The CDR3 is 14 residues long. Germline CDR1 DFQATT, CDR2 SNEGSKA (reference sequence). CDR3 nucleotides: TGCAGTGCTAGAGATCAGGGAGGTTTTGTAAAACTGTTTTTT. The encoded protein is CSARDQGGFVKLFF.

This clonotype was found many times. This rearrangement joins TRBV7-2 to TRBJ2-7, with 9 bases identical to TRBD1. The germline CDR1 and CDR2 sequences are SGHTA and FQGNSA. J lost 4 bases, V lost 8 bases, and 9 bases had no gene match. The CDR3 length is 14 residues. Written as DNA, the CDR3 is TGTGCCAGCGCGGGTGGGACAGGGAGTTACGAGCAGTACTTC. Protein product: CASAGGTGSYEQYF.

This clonotype appeared a few times. The rearrangement links TRBV28 to TRBJ1-3; D ambiguous. V was shortened by 6 bases and J by 0 bases, with 15 bases between the two germline ends. Germline-derived CDR1 and CDR2 are MDHEN and SYDVKM. The CDR3 sequence is 16 residues long. The CDR3 spells CASSLFGRSSGNTIYF. DNA for the CDR3: TGTGCCAGCAGCCTTTTCGGCAGGAGCTCTGGAAACACCATATATTTT.

The table lists this clonotype with a few counts. The chain couples TRBV6-2 or TRBV6-3 to TRBJ1-2; D is undetermined. CDR1 is MNHEY and CDR2 is SVGEGT in the germline V gene. The CDR3 is 13 amino acids. V lost 7 bases to trimming and J lost 0 bases, with 9 bases between them. The CDR3 DNA reads as TGTGCCAGCAAGGTGAACTCTAACTATGGCTACACCTTC. It yields the protein CASKVNSNYGYTF.

This clonotype occurred a few times. V gene TRBV7-9 combines with J gene TRBJ2-1, with a possible D match to TRBD2 (5 bases). Germline CDR1 is SEHNR and CDR2 is FQNEAQ (reference sequence). Trimming took 1 base from V and 6 from J, leaving 10 bases between them. The CDR3 consists of 14 residues. CDR3 sequence reads: CASSLVVGSNEQFF. The CDR3, as DNA: TGTGCCAGCAGCTTAGTAGTAGGGAGCAATGAGCAGTTCTTC.

This clonotype was seen at least ten times. The rearrangement links TRBV12-3 or TRBV12-4 to TRBJ2-3; D is perhaps TRBD2 (5 bases). The V gene lost 11 bases and the J gene lost 2 bases, with 17 bases spanning the gap. CDR3 length: 14 residues. Here the CDR3 reads CASTLEQNTDTQYF. CDR3 nucleotides: TGTGCCTCCACACTAGAACAAAACACAGATACGCAGTATTTT.

The V and J genes are TRBV20-1 and TRBJ1-1; 9 nucleotides agree with TRBD1. This CDR3 has 13 amino acids. Germline V gives CDR1 DFQATT, CDR2 SNEGSKA (reference sequence). Trimming at V came to 3 bases and at J to 6 bases, leaving 5 bases not matched to a gene. CDR3 in DNA: TGCAGTGCTAGGGGACAGGGTTACGCTGAAGCTTTCTTT. It specifies CSARGQGYAEAFF.

This clonotype was detected only a few times. The chain carries TRBV20-1 and TRBJ1-4; TRBD1 aligns across 7 bases. CDR3 length: 14 amino acids. V shed 5 bases, J shed 3 bases, and the junction held 6 bases outside the gene matches. CDR1 is DFQATT, CDR2 SNEGSKA, per germline (reference sequence). In DNA, the CDR3 is TGCAGTGCTCAAACAGGGGAGGCTAATGAAAAACTGTTTTTT. Encoded protein: CSAQTGEANEKLFF.

Ten or more counts support this clonotype. The V and J genes are TRBV2 and TRBJ1-2; D is undetermined. V lost 4 bases and J lost 5, with 8 bases in between. Germline assignment: CDR1 SNHLY and CDR2 FYNNEI. CDR3 size: 12 residues. In DNA form, the CDR3 reads TGTGCCAGCAGTGGTCAGAGTTATGGCTACACCTTC. It specifies CASSGQSYGYTF.

This clonotype was observed at least ten times. The gene calls are TRBV28 and TRBJ2-5, with a weak D call TRBD1 (6 bases). The ends were cut back, 3 bases at V and 5 bases at J, with 22 bases in the middle. This CDR3 comprises 17 residues. Per the germline V gene, CDR1 is MDHEN and CDR2 is SYDVKM. The chain's CDR3 is CASSFALTGQGDETQYF. CDR3 sequence (DNA): TGTGCCAGCAGTTTCGCCCTCACAGGGCAAGGGGATGAGACCCAGTACTTC.

This clonotype came up once. The rearrangement joins TRBV6-5 to TRBJ1-5, with 8 bases fitting TRBD1. Germline V lookup: CDR1 MNHEY, CDR2 SVGAGI. V gave up 2 bases and J gave up 7 bases; unmatched junction bases: 10. This CDR3 contains 16 residues. The CDR3 nucleotides are TGTGCCAGCAGTTACGGGATCGGACAGGGTGGACAGCCCCAGCATTTT. It yields the protein CASSYGIGQGGQPQHF.

This clonotype came up a few times. V and J are TRBV7-3 and TRBJ2-2; D is unclear. This CDR3 is 14 amino acids long. Trimming removed 8 bases at V and 5 bases at J, with 15 bases between. From germline, CDR1 is SGHTA and CDR2 FQGTGA. CDR3 region: CASGPSPDTGELFF. The CDR3 bases are TGTGCCAGCGGACCTTCACCGGATACCGGGGAGCTGTTTTTT.

This clonotype was seen more than once but under ten times. V usage is TRBV11-2 and J usage is TRBJ1-2; tentatively, D is TRBD1 (5 bases). Trimming removed 2 bases at V and 0 bases at J, with 7 bases between. The CDR3 has 14 residues. CDR1 and CDR2 from the germline V gene are SGHAT and FQNNGV. The CDR3 DNA sequence: TGTGCCAGCAGCTTATACAGGACTAACTATGGCTACACCTTC. The encoded protein is CASSLYRTNYGYTF. Using reference TRBV11-2 and TRBJ1-2 for the parts outside the CDR3, the full variable domain is EAGVAQSPRYKIIEKRQSVAFWCNPISGHATLYWYQQILGQGPKLLIQFQNNGVVDDSQLPKDRFSAERLKGVDSTLKIQPAKLEDSAVYLCASSLYRTNYGYTFGSGTRLTVV.

This chain connects TRBV2 to TRBJ2-3, with D possibly matching TRBD2 (5 bases). The V gene lost 8 bases and the J gene lost 4 bases, with 22 bases spanning the gap. Germline V gene sequence: CDR1 SNHLY, CDR2 FYNNEI. There are 16 residues in the CDR3. CDR3 loop: CASGRAGVLASDTQYF. The CDR3 bases are TGTGCCAGCGGCCGTGCGGGTGTGCTCGCCTCAGATACGCAGTATTTT.

This rearrangement joins TRBV5-1 to TRBJ1-1; no clear D. The CDR3 runs to 15 residues. V was cut by 0 bases and J by 4 bases, with 13 bases left in between. Germline V gene sequence: CDR1 SGHRS, CDR2 YFSETQ. In nucleotides, the CDR3 is TGCGCCAGCAGCTTGGAGCCGGGCGGCGGCACTGAAGCTTTCTTT. Translated, it gives CASSLEPGGGTEAFF.

There are many counts of this clonotype. The chain links TRBV20-1 to TRBJ1-4; D may be TRBD1 (6 bases). Germline-derived CDR1 and CDR2 are DFQATT and SNEGSKA (reference sequence). CDR3 size: 15 residues. V was clipped by 3 bases and J by 0 bases, with 11 bases between them. CDR3 sequence reads: CSARQQGATNEKLFF. CDR3 nucleotides: TGCAGTGCTAGGCAACAGGGCGCAACTAATGAAAAACTGTTTTTT.